These 6 T cell receptor beta chains came from one sample sequenced in a study of blood T cell repertoires in COVID-19. The table came from immunoSEQ multiplex PCR; TCRdb's copy has only in-frame clones and leaves some out. Of more than 100,000 clones detected, approximately 80% appear once; the ten largest clones hold 10% to 15%. Sequenced: peripheral blood. The receptors were sampled from a human donor in a cohort sampled during active or convalescent COVID-19.

The V and J genes are TRBV19 and TRBJ2-7, with D perhaps TRBD1 (6 bases). The V gene's germline CDR1 is LNHDA and CDR2 SQIVND (reference sequence). Trimming removed 4 bases at V and 2 bases at J, with 15 bases between. The CDR3 contains 15 residues. The DNA of the CDR3 is TGTGCCAGTAGTACGCAGGGGTTGGGAACCTACGAGCAGTACTTC. Residues: CASSTQGLGTYEQYF. Looking up the rest from reference TRBV19 and TRBJ2-7 gives the full variable domain: DGGITQSPKYLFRKEGQNVTLSCEQNLNHDAMYWYRQDPGQGLRLIYYSQIVNDFQKGDIAEGYSVSREKKESFPLTVTSAQKNPTAFYLCASSTQGLGTYEQYFGPGTRLTVT.

The V gene is TRBV3-1 (or the pseudogene TRBV3-2), the J gene TRBJ2-2, with D uncertain. This CDR3 contains 14 residues. Between the trimmed V and J ends, which lost 2 bases and 4 bases, there was a span of 8 bases. Germline values: CDR1 LGHDT, CDR2 YNNKEL (reference sequence). The CDR3 region has the DNA TGTGCCAGCAGCCAACCACCGGGCACCGGGGAGCTGTTTTTT. This gives the protein CASSQPPGTGELFF.

V gene TRBV5-4 combines with J gene TRBJ2-3; 9 nucleotides match TRBD2. The CDR3 length is 16 residues. V dropped 3 bases and J dropped 0; count of bases not matched to a gene: 5. The germline gives CDR1 SGHNT, CDR2 YYREEE (reference sequence). The CDR3 reads CASSSGTSRSTDTQYF. CDR3 coding DNA: TGTGCCAGCAGCTCCGGGACTAGCAGGAGCACAGATACGCAGTATTTT.

J is TRBJ1-1 and V is TRBV7-3; perhaps TRBD1 as D (5 bases). Germline V gene lookup returns CDR1 SGHTA and CDR2 FQGTGA. The CDR3 consists of 15 residues. The germline V and J ends were trimmed by 1 base and 4 bases, with 13 bases remaining between them. The CDR3 coding sequence is TGTGCCAGCAGCTTAAATGGAGGGGAGATCACTGAAGCTTTCTTT. The encoded protein is CASSLNGGEITEAFF.

There are a few counts of this clone. This chain links TRBV11-2 with TRBJ1-1; no firm D call. Germline CDR1 reads SGHAT; CDR2 reads FQNNGV. The CDR3 runs 14 residues. V shed 2 bases and J shed 5 bases, with 12 bases lying between them. The CDR3 sequence: CASSLYGGRTEAFF. As DNA, the CDR3 is TGTGCCAGCAGCTTATATGGTGGGAGGACTGAAGCTTTCTTT.

The chain carries TRBV2 and TRBJ2-2, with 7 bases that match TRBD1. The CDR3 sequence is 15 residues long. V gave up 7 bases and J gave up 6 bases; unmatched junction bases: 11. Looked up from germline, CDR1 is SNHLY and CDR2 is FYNNEI. The CDR3 DNA is TGTGCCAGCAATTCCGGGACAGTTACCCCCGGGGAGCTGTTTTTT. Translation: CASNSGTVTPGELFF.